A selection of T cell receptor beta chains follows, all from one sample in a study of blood T cell repertoires in COVID-19. The repertoire was sequenced with immunoSEQ multiplex PCR; TCRdb's copy has only in-frame clones and lacks some. The sample has around 330,000 clones, 85% seen once. Specimen: PBMCs or T cells enriched from blood (not recorded which). Source of these receptors: a woman in her thirties who had been exposed to COVID-19. CDR3s include the opening cysteine and the closing phenylalanine or tryptophan. D genes are given only for firm matches. Size values are once, few and many counts, or a class for expanded clones, and some rows have none.

v_call	j_call	d_call	clone_size	cdr3_nt	cdr3_aa
TRBV6-5	TRBJ1-1	.	.	TGTGCCAGCAAGCCATGGACTGAAGCTTTCTTT	CASKPWTEAFF
TRBV7-9	TRBJ2-7	TRBD1	.	TGTGCCAGCAGCTTGACTGACAGGGGGCTATACGAGCAGTACTTC	CASSLTDRGLYEQYF
TRBV9	TRBJ2-3	.	.	TGTGCCAGCAGCGTTCGGAGTAACACAGATACGCAGTATTTT	CASSVRSNTDTQYF
TRBV6-5	TRBJ2-1	.	.	TGTGCCAGCAGTTATAATTCAGGGAATGAGCAGTTCTTC	CASSYNSGNEQFF
TRBV28	TRBJ1-3	TRBD1	.	TGTGCCAGCAGCCGGCCAGGGACAGGGGGTGCTGACTCTGGAAACACCATATATTTT	CASSRPGTGGADSGNTIYF
TRBV7-6	TRBJ1-3	.	few	TGTGCCAGCAGCTTAGATTCCGGCAGGACATACTCTGGAAACACCATATATTTT	CASSLDSGRTYSGNTIYF
TRBV6-5	TRBJ2-7	.	.	TGTGCCAGCAGTTACAAACAGGAACGGTACGAGCAGTACTTC	CASSYKQERYEQYF
TRBV13	TRBJ1-6	.	.	TGTGCCAGCAGCTTAGGCAGGGGTAATTCACCCCTCCACTTT	CASSLGRGNSPLHF
TRBV4-1	TRBJ2-7	.	.	TGCGCCAGCAGCCAAGAGGGGACTGAGACCTACGAGCAGTACTTC	CASSQEGTETYEQYF
TRBV4-1	TRBJ2-3	TRBD2	.	TGCGCCAGCAGCCAAGTGGCACTAGCGGGGGTGGGGACAGATACGCAGTATTTT	CASSQVALAGVGTDTQYF
TRBV11-3	TRBJ2-2	.	.	TGTGCCAGCAGCTTAGTGTTCACAGGGAACACCGGGGAGCTGTTTTTT	CASSLVFTGNTGELFF
TRBV7-2	TRBJ2-3	TRBD2	few	TGTGCCAGCAGCTTGCGCGCGGGGGGTTTCTCAGATACGCAGTATTTT	CASSLRAGGFSDTQYF
TRBV10-3	TRBJ2-1	TRBD2	.	TGTGCCACCACCGGGACTAGCGGGAGCAATGAGCAGTTCTTC	CATTGTSGSNEQFF
TRBV11-3	TRBJ2-1	TRBD2	.	TGTGCCAGCAGCTTAGGGACTAGCGGGGGGGCCCGGCAGTTCTTC	CASSLGTSGGARQFF
TRBV5-1	TRBJ2-7	TRBD1	few	TGCGCCAGCAGCTTGGCAGGGGGCTACGCCGAGCAGTACTTC	CASSLAGGYAEQYF
TRBV6-5	TRBJ1-5	TRBD1	.	TGTGCCAGCAGTTGGGACAGTTCACCCTCACAGCCCCAGCATTTT	CASSWDSSPSQPQHF
TRBV11-2	TRBJ2-3	.	.	TGTGCCAGCAGCTTAGGTTCGGAAAACAGGCAGTATTTT	CASSLGSENRQYF
TRBV21-1	TRBJ2-7	.	.	TGTGCCAGCATCAAAGGCGGGGTAAGTACCTACGAGCAGTACTTC	CASIKGGVSTYEQYF
TRBV7-9	TRBJ1-4	.	.	TGTGCCAGCAGCTTAGGGATCGCAGGCCCCAATGAAAAACTGTTTTTT	CASSLGIAGPNEKLFF
TRBV5-1	TRBJ2-3	TRBD2	once	TGCGCCAGCAGCTTAGGAGCGGGGCGCACAGATACGCAGTATTTT	CASSLGAGRTDTQYF
TRBV7-9	TRBJ2-7	.	few	TGTGCCAGCAGCACTTCCTACGAGCAGTACTTC	CASSTSYEQYF
TRBV1	TRBJ2-3	.	.	TGCACCAGCAGCCAAGGGCCTTTGAGACCTGGACAAGATACGCAGTATTTT	CTSSQGPLRPGQDTQYF
TRBV29-1	TRBJ1-2	TRBD1	.	TGCAGCGTTGAAGCGGACAGGGTTAACTATGGCTACACCTTC	CSVEADRVNYGYTF
TRBV5-1	TRBJ2-7	.	.	TGCGCCAGCGCGGGACAGCCCCCTGGCGAGCAGTACTTC	CASAGQPPGEQYF
TRBV29-1	TRBJ2-2	TRBD2	.	TGCAGCGTTGGCTCAGGACTAGCGGGGGGGCCGAACACCGGGGAGCTGTTTTTT	CSVGSGLAGGPNTGELFF
TRBV2	TRBJ1-5	.	.	TGTGCCAGCAGTGCCGACATCCCGGAGGGCAATCAGCCCCAGCATTTT	CASSADIPEGNQPQHF
TRBV18	TRBJ2-5	.	few	TGTGCCAGCTCACCTGGGGGGGGCGCACAGACCCAGTACTTC	CASSPGGGAQTQYF
TRBV25-1	TRBJ1-2	.	.	TGTGCCAGCAGTGATCACAGTTATGGCTACACCTTC	CASSDHSYGYTF
TRBV29-1	TRBJ2-2	TRBD2	.	TGCAGCGCCCCTAGAGGGATAGCGGGGGCCACGAACACCGGGGAGCTGTTTTTT	CSAPRGIAGATNTGELFF
TRBV9	TRBJ2-5	.	.	TGTGCCAGCAGCGTACAGGGTGTCGAGACCCAGTACTTC	CASSVQGVETQYF
TRBV6-5	TRBJ1-4	TRBD1	.	TGTGCCAGCAACCCGGGACAGGGAAATGAAAAACTGTTTTTT	CASNPGQGNEKLFF
TRBV27	TRBJ2-6	.	.	TGTGCCAGCAGTTTACTTGGGGCCAACGTCCTGACTTTC	CASSLLGANVLTF
TRBV28	TRBJ2-1	.	.	TGTGCCAGCAGTTTACCACAGGGAAGCAATGAGCAGTTCTTC	CASSLPQGSNEQFF
TRBV27	TRBJ1-2	.	.	TGTGCCAGCAGTTCATTCTGGGCCTATGGCTACACCTTC	CASSSFWAYGYTF
TRBV5-1	TRBJ1-1	TRBD1	.	TGCGCCAGCAGCCCGGAGACAGGGGAAGCTTTCTTT	CASSPETGEAFF
TRBV19	TRBJ2-7	.	.	TGTGCCAGTAGTGTTGCCCCGGACAGTACCGTGCAGTACTTC	CASSVAPDSTVQYF
TRBV7-6	TRBJ2-7	TRBD1	.	TGTGCCAGCAGCTTAGGTCTGGGACAGATGCGTGAGCAGTACTTC	CASSLGLGQMREQYF
TRBV28	TRBJ1-2	TRBD1	few	TGTGCCAGCAGTTTGGATCGGACAGGAATAGTATGGGGCTACACCTTC	CASSLDRTGIVWGYTF
TRBV13	TRBJ2-7	.	.	TGTGCCAGCAGCTTAGCTTCGTGGACAGAAGTTACCTACGAGCAGTACTTC	CASSLASWTEVTYEQYF
TRBV11-1	TRBJ1-2	TRBD1	few	TGTGCCAGCAGCCCTGACAGGGGTGATGGCTACACCTTC	CASSPDRGDGYTF
TRBV10-3	TRBJ2-2	.	.	TGTGCCATCAGTGATGCAGGTTCGAACACCGGGGAGCTGTTTTTT	CAISDAGSNTGELFF
TRBV9	TRBJ2-2	TRBD1	.	TGTGCCAGCACCGCTCAGGGGGTAGGCGGGGAGCTGTTTTTT	CASTAQGVGGELFF